This TCR beta chain comes out of a study of T cell clonotyping in hematopoietic cell transplantation. Study information: Recipients' pretransplant samples followed cytoreduction.

Germline V gives CDR1 SEHNR, CDR2 FQNEAQ (reference sequence). The V end lost 2 bases, the J end lost 4 bases, and 14 bases lay between the germline ends. The CDR3 spans 15 residues. Time point indicated: recipient sample about 28 days before transplant, after cytoreduction. Some clones are missing from TCRdb's copy, which holds only in-frame ones; the method was immunoSEQ multiplex PCR. The sample shows approximately 46,000 clones, approximately 90% of them seen only once. This clone was recorded a few times. Its antigen is as yet unknown. Notes on the study in general: No sorting was done, leaving CD4 and CD8 contributions mixed.

The chain recombines TRBV7-9 with TRBJ1-1; D unresolved. The receptor was isolated from a man between 60 and 75 years old with biphenotypic leukemia. Some clones in this sample may be carry-over from other donors' samples. Specimen: peripheral blood mononuclear cells, collected before stem cell transplant. The CDR3 sequence is CASSLSGSEVTEAFF. The CDR3 DNA is TGTGCCAGCAGCTTATCGGGAAGTGAGGTCACTGAAGCTTTCTTT.